Each of the 29 T cell receptor beta chains below was sequenced from the same sample in a study of shared clonotypes between healthy human individuals. The naive CD8 fraction comprised CD45RO-negative cells positively selected for CCR7 and excluded terminally differentiated effector memory CD45RA+ cells. Here immunoSEQ multiplex PCR was the method, and the copy in TCRdb shows in-frame clones only, minus some. There are about 2.1 million clones in the sample; roughly 95% occur only once, and more than 1.5% lies in the top ten. Sequenced input: naive CD8+ T cells from PBMCs. These receptors originate from a young man in good health. Some clones in this sample may be carry-over from other donors' samples.

With regard to this clone: A much larger clone sits a single nucleotide away, making a read error possible. This specimen includes other DNA sequences encoding the same CDR3. This chain joins TRBV11-2 and TRBJ2-7, with D uncertain. V gave up 1 base and J gave up 1 base, with 5 bases separating them. CDR1 and CDR2 from the germline V gene are SGHAT and FQNNGV. The CDR3 has 13 amino acids. The CDR3 reads CASSLGQSYEQYF. The CDR3 nucleotides are TGTGCCAGCAGCTTAGGGCAGTCCTACGAGCAGTACTTC.

This chain connects TRBV27 to TRBJ2-7; D is perhaps TRBD1 or TRBD2 (5 bases each). Trimming removed 1 base at V and 2 bases at J, with 15 bases between. Germline V gene lookup returns CDR1 MNHEY and CDR2 SMNVEV (reference sequence). The CDR3 sequence is 16 residues long. The CDR3 reads CASSLLSGPVTYEQYF. The CDR3 region has the DNA TGTGCCAGCAGTTTATTATCGGGACCGGTAACCTACGAGCAGTACTTC.

The rearrangement joins TRBV19 to TRBJ2-1; 9 bases align to TRBD2. CDR1 and CDR2 from the germline V gene are LNHDA and SQIVND (reference sequence). V dropped 6 bases and J dropped 3; count of bases not matched to a gene: 12. This CDR3 spans 17 amino acids. Here the CDR3 DNA reads TGTGCCAGTAGCCGGCGAGCTAGCGGGAAACTCTACAATGAGCAGTTCTTC. It is translated as CASSRRASGKLYNEQFF.

The rearrangement uses TRBV27 and TRBJ1-2; D not resolved. V was clipped by 5 bases and J by 6 bases, with 13 bases between them. This CDR3 is 13 amino acids long. CDR1 is MNHEY and CDR2 is SMNVEV in the germline V gene (reference sequence). The CDR3 nucleotides are TGTGCCAGCAGTCCCTCTCAAATAAATGGCTACACCTTC. This codes for CASSPSQINGYTF.

The CDR3 here is CASSRLGQPYEQYF. The DNA for the CDR3 is TGTGCCAGCAGTCGCTTGGGACAGCCCTACGAGCAGTACTTC. The rearrangement links TRBV2 to TRBJ2-7; TRBD1 aligns across 7 bases. Germline V gene lookup returns CDR1 SNHLY and CDR2 FYNNEI. Trimming at V came to 5 bases and at J to 2 bases, leaving 6 bases not matched to a gene. The CDR3 spans 14 residues.

Details on this clone: Other DNA sequences in this specimen translate into the identical CDR3. The chain is built from TRBV6-5 and TRBJ1-1; D unresolved. Trimming pared 0 bases from V and 1 base from J, leaving 6 bases between. This CDR3 contains 14 residues. In germline, CDR1 is MNHEY, CDR2 SVGAGI. CDR3 loop: CASSYSGGNTEAFF. For the CDR3, the DNA is TGTGCCAGCAGTTACTCAGGAGGGAACACTGAAGCTTTCTTT.

In this sample, this clone turned up once. Other DNA sequences within the sample encode an identical CDR3. The J gene is TRBJ2-7, the V gene TRBV7-8; D gene uncertain. This CDR3 contains 12 residues. Germline CDR1 SGHVS, CDR2 FQNEAQ. Trimming stripped 4 bases from V and 0 bases from J, with 4 bases between. The DNA of the CDR3 is TGTGCCAGCAGCTCTAGCTCCTACGAGCAGTACTTC. Translating it yields CASSSSSYEQYF.

This chain links TRBV11-2 with TRBJ2-1; TRBD1 or TRBD2 may be the D gene (5 bases each). V lost 5 bases and J lost 3, with 20 bases in between. Germline V gene sequence: CDR1 SGHAT, CDR2 FQNNGV. This CDR3 is built from 17 residues. The CDR3: CASSPRDGIGFYNEQFF. The CDR3 DNA reads as TGTGCCAGCAGCCCTAGGGACGGAATCGGGTTCTACAATGAGCAGTTCTTC.

This clone has a single count. Other DNA sequences in the same sample also yield this CDR3. The V call is TRBV11-3, the J call TRBJ1-1, with unresolved D. V was shortened by 2 bases and J by 1 base, with 5 bases between the two germline ends. This CDR3 is built from 13 residues. The germline gives CDR1 SGHNT, CDR2 YENEEA. CDR3 amino acids: CASSLYRNTEAFF. The CDR3 DNA is TGTGCCAGCAGCTTATACCGGAACACTGAAGCTTTCTTT.

The rearrangement uses TRBV6-1 and TRBJ2-1; the D is unclear. The CDR3 totals 15 residues. Germline loops: CDR1 MNHNS, CDR2 SASEGT. Trimming pared 7 bases from V and 8 bases from J, leaving 21 bases between. DNA of the CDR3: TGTGCCAGCACCCGAGACTTGGTCGGCTTGGATGAGCAGTTCTTC. Translation gives CASTRDLVGLDEQFF.

This clone was counted once. The genes are TRBV7-8 and TRBJ2-7; 14 positions match TRBD2. The germline V gene has CDR1 SGHVS and CDR2 FQNEAQ. The V and J ends lost 5 bases and 0 bases, in that order; junction bases with no gene match: 9. The CDR3 covers 18 residues. The CDR3 DNA follows: TGTGCCAGCAGCCCTGGACTAGCGGGAGGAGCGAGCTCCTACGAGCAGTACTTC. Protein product: CASSPGLAGGASSYEQYF.

The chain's CDR3 is CASSSGATTHEQYF. DNA of the CDR3: TGCGCCAGCAGCTCCGGGGCAACGACCCACGAGCAGTACTTC. V gene TRBV4-1 combines with J gene TRBJ2-7, with D tentatively TRBD1 or TRBD2 (5 bases each). Germline loops: CDR1 MGHRA, CDR2 YSYEKL. This CDR3 is built from 14 residues. The germline V and J ends were trimmed by 5 bases and 5 bases, with 16 bases remaining between them.

The chain has TRBV27 and TRBJ2-7; possible D gene TRBD2, 7 bases. The ends were cut back, 3 bases at V and 2 bases at J, with 20 bases in the middle. The length of the CDR3 is 17 residues. Germline V gene lookup returns CDR1 MNHEY and CDR2 SMNVEV (reference sequence). CDR3 in DNA: TGTGCCAGCAGTTTGAACAGAAGGGGGGGTTTTGCCTACGAGCAGTACTTC. Amino acids: CASSLNRRGGFAYEQYF.

The CDR3 region is CASSDWRVAFKFF. The CDR3 nucleotides are TGTGCCAGCAGTGACTGGAGAGTGGCCTTTAAGTTCTTC. V gene TRBV6-1 combines with J gene TRBJ2-1; D not resolved. The CDR3 is made up of 13 amino acids. The V end was cut by 3 bases, the J end by 14 bases, with 17 bases between. Germline V CDR1 and CDR2: MNHNS, SASEGT.

The rearrangement links TRBV9 to TRBJ1-1, with TRBD1 matching 9 bases. Germline CDR1 SGDLS, CDR2 YYNGEE. V shed 4 bases and J 0 bases; nucleotides not matched to a gene: 10. The CDR3 is made up of 17 amino acids. DNA of the CDR3: TGTGCCAGCAGCCCCCAGCCAGGACAGGGGCTGAACACTGAAGCTTTCTTT. Amino acids: CASSPQPGQGLNTEAFF.

The chain recombines TRBV27 with TRBJ2-1, with D possibly matching TRBD2 (6 bases). Germline values: CDR1 MNHEY, CDR2 SMNVEV (reference sequence). CDR3 length equals 12 residues. Trimming removed 6 bases at V and 10 bases at J, with 13 bases between. The CDR3 coding sequence is TGTGCCAGCAGCTTGGCGGGGTGGGAGCAGTTCTTC. Translation gives CASSLAGWEQFF.

This clone is a singleton in its sample. The chain employs TRBV7-9 and TRBJ2-7, with TRBD1 matching over 10 bases. The CDR3 sequence is 17 residues long. J was trimmed by 5 bases and V by 5 bases; bases with no gene match: 15. Germline CDR1 is SEHNR and CDR2 is FQNEAQ (reference sequence). CDR3 residues: CASSPRRQGAILDEQYF. The CDR3 DNA sequence: TGTGCCAGCAGCCCAAGGCGACAGGGGGCGATTTTAGACGAGCAGTACTTC.

The genes are TRBV19 and TRBJ2-3; 9 bases map to TRBD1. The CDR3 consists of 15 residues. CDR1 is LNHDA and CDR2 is SQIVND in the germline V gene (reference sequence). Losses at the gene ends were 9 bases for V and 2 bases for J; bases not matched to a gene: 9. The CDR3 nucleotides are TGTGCCAGCAGGACAGGGGCCTTTTCCACAGATACGCAGTATTTT. It yields the protein CASRTGAFSTDTQYF.

The V and J genes are TRBV28 and TRBJ1-1, with 9 bases aligning to TRBD1. The CDR3 runs to 16 residues. Per the germline V gene, CDR1 is MDHEN and CDR2 is SYDVKM. Losses at the gene ends were 4 bases for V and 1 base for J; bases not matched to a gene: 7. The CDR3 nucleotides read TGTGCCAGCAGTTCCCGGGACAGGGTCGAGAACACTGAAGCTTTCTTT. Protein: CASSSRDRVENTEAFF.

This chain links TRBV12-2 with TRBJ2-5; the table's D call of TRBD2 was not tested on the DNA. TRBV12-2 is deemed a pseudogene. CDR3 length: 20 amino acids. The CDR3 loop is CASRLSPVAGELLSGETQYF. The DNA of the CDR3 is TGTGCAAGTCGCTTATCCCCCGTAGCGGGAGAATTGCTATCGGGAGAGACCCAGTACTTC.

This rearrangement joins TRBV13 to TRBJ2-3, with 9 bases aligning to TRBD2. The V gene's germline CDR1 is PRHDT and CDR2 FYEKMQ (reference sequence). Germline trimming cut 2 bases from V and 6 bases from J; bases unmatched to any gene: 9. The CDR3 runs 16 residues. CDR3 sequence reads: CASSLYLAGIQDTQYF. The CDR3 nucleotides are TGTGCCAGCAGCTTATACCTAGCGGGAATCCAGGATACGCAGTATTTT.

J is TRBJ1-1 and V is TRBV19, with 7 bases aligning to TRBD1. This CDR3 spans 14 amino acids. J was trimmed by 1 base and V by 6 bases; bases with no gene match: 5. Germline assignment: CDR1 LNHDA and CDR2 SQIVND (reference sequence). CDR3 region: CASSITGENTEAFF. The CDR3 nucleotides read TGTGCCAGTAGCATTACAGGGGAGAACACTGAAGCTTTCTTT.

The V call is TRBV28, the J call TRBJ2-2; D gene uncertain. The germline CDR1 and CDR2 sequences are MDHEN and SYDVKM. V gave up 5 bases and J gave up 4 bases, with 17 bases separating them. This CDR3 comprises 16 residues. The CDR3 DNA reads TGTGCCAGCAGTCCCCCTTCCTGGTGGGGCACCGGGGAGCTGTTTTTT. Protein: CASSPPSWWGTGELFF.

The rearrangement joins TRBV10-3 to TRBJ2-7, with D hard to call. Trimming cost V 5 bases and J 5 bases, with 16 bases left between them. The germline gives CDR1 ENHRY, CDR2 SYGVKD. The CDR3 is 14 amino acids. Here the CDR3 reads CAISRPSNPHEQYF. CDR3 DNA sequence: TGTGCCATCAGTCGCCCTAGTAACCCCCACGAGCAGTACTTC.

The V gene is TRBV15, the J gene TRBJ2-2; 8 bases map to TRBD2. V trimming: 0 bases; J trimming: 1 base; junction bases outside the gene matches: 10. Per germline, CDR1 LNHNV and CDR2 YYDKDF (reference sequence). The CDR3 runs 19 residues. Here the CDR3 DNA reads TGTGCCACCAGCAGAGATCTTACCGCGGGACTAGGGAACACCGGGGAGCTGTTTTTT. Translating it yields CATSRDLTAGLGNTGELFF.

The V call is TRBV6-1, the J call TRBJ2-7; 7 positions agree with TRBD1. The CDR3 contains 14 residues. V was clipped by 4 bases and J by 0 bases; unmatched bases: 3. Per the germline V gene, CDR1 is MNHNS and CDR2 is SASEGT. In DNA form, the CDR3 reads TGTGCCAGCAGTGTCCGGGACAGCTCCTACGAGCAGTACTTC. As protein: CASSVRDSSYEQYF.

CDR3 coding DNA: TGTGCCAGCAGTCTACACAAGAATTACGAGCAGTACTTC. This gives the protein CASSLHKNYEQYF. The rearrangement joins TRBV6-5 to TRBJ2-7, with D uncertain. The CDR3 runs to 13 residues. Between the trimmed V and J ends, which lost 5 bases and 4 bases, there was a span of 12 bases. Germline assignment: CDR1 MNHEY and CDR2 SVGAGI.

This clone came up once. This chain uses TRBV5-4 with TRBJ1-4, with 8 bases aligning to TRBD1. The CDR3 has 15 amino acids. The V gene's germline CDR1 is SGHNT and CDR2 YYREEE (reference sequence). J gave up 6 bases and V 8 bases, and 12 bases lay outside the gene matches. Here the CDR3 DNA reads TGTGCCAGGAATGGAACAGGACAGGGAGATGAAAAACTGTTTTTT. Its translation is CARNGTGQGDEKLFF.

The V call is TRBV11-3, the J call TRBJ2-3, with D hard to call. The CDR3 loop spans 11 amino acids. V was cut by 7 bases and J by 0 bases, with 2 bases left in between. In germline, CDR1 is SGHNT, CDR2 YENEEA. The CDR3 nucleotides read TGTGCCAGCAAGAGCACAGATACGCAGTATTTT. Translated, it gives CASKSTDTQYF.